One T cell receptor (beta chain) is described in this entry. Its antigen is unknown. These data come from a study of breast tumors, draining lymph nodes, adjacent tissues. Points from the study as a whole: Compared with lymph nodes, tumors were less diverse; compared with nontumor tissue, more. Data fit most tumor T cells coming from lymph node, expanding in tumor.

TCRdb itself ran the multiplex PCR reads through MiXCR, one entry per CDR3 protein. Among 140,000 or so distinct CDR3 sequences listed, about 31% were seen once. V was pared by 3 bases and J by 11 bases, with 13 bases of the junction left unmatched. Germline V CDR1 and CDR2: SGHRS, YFSETQ. This CDR3 spans 15 amino acids. Samples came from axillary lymph nodes draining the breast cancer. The source material was axillary lymph node tissue. The receptor comes from a female donor with breast cancer. Some clones in this sample may be carry-over from other donors' samples. The chain is built from TRBV5-1 and TRBJ2-3; 9 bases are a match to TRBD1. The CDR3 loop is CASSSGQGPYNEQYF. CDR3 nucleotides: TGCGCCAGCAGCTCGGGACAGGGCCCCTACAATGAGCAGTATTTT.